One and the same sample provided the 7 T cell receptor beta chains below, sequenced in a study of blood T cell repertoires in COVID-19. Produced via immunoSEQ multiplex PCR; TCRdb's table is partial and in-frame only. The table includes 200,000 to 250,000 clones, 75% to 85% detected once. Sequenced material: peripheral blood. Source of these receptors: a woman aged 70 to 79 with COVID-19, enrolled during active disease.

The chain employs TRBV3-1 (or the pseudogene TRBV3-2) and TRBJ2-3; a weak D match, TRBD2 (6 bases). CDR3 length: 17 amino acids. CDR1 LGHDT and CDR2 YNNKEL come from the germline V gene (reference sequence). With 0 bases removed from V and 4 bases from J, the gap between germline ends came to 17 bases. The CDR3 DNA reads TGTGCCAGCAGCCAAGATGCTACCCTAGCGAATCCAGATACGCAGTATTTT. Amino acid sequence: CASSQDATLANPDTQYF.

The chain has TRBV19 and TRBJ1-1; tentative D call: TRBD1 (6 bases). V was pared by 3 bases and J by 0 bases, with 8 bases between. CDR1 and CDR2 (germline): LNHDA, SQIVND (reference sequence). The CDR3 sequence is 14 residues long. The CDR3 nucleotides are TGTGCCAGTAGTATTTCAGGGGTGAACACTGAAGCTTTCTTT. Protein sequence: CASSISGVNTEAFF. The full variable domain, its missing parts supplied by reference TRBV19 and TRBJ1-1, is DGGITQSPKYLFRKEGQNVTLSCEQNLNHDAMYWYRQDPGQGLRLIYYSQIVNDFQKGDIAEGYSVSREKKESFPLTVTSAQKNPTAFYLCASSISGVNTEAFFGQGTRLTVV.

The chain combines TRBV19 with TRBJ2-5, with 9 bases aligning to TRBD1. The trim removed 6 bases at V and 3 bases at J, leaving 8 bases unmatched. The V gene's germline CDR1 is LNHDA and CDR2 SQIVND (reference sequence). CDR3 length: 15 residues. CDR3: CASRTGGAGKETQYF. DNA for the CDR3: TGTGCCAGTAGAACAGGGGGCGCGGGGAAAGAGACCCAGTACTTC.

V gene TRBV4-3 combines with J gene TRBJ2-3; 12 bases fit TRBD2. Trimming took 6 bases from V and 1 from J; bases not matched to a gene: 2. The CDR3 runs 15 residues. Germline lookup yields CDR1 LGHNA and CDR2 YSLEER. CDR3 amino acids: CASSRTSGGTDTQYF. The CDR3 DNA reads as TGCGCCAGCAGTCGGACTAGCGGGGGCACAGATACGCAGTATTTT.

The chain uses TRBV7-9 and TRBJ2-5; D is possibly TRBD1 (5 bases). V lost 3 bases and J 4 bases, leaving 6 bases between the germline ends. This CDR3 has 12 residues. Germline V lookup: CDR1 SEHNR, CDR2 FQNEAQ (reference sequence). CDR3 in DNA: TGTGCCAGCAGCTTTCAGGGAGAGACCCAGTACTTC. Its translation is CASSFQGETQYF.

In DNA, the CDR3 is TGTGCCAGCAGCTTAGCGCAACAGGTCAATCAGCCCCAGCATTTT. This translates into CASSLAQQVNQPQHF. The J gene is TRBJ1-5, the V gene TRBV7-2, with D perhaps TRBD1 (5 bases). CDR1 and CDR2 from the germline V gene are SGHTA and FQGNSA. Trimming took 0 bases from V and 3 from J, leaving 9 bases between them. The CDR3 totals 15 residues.

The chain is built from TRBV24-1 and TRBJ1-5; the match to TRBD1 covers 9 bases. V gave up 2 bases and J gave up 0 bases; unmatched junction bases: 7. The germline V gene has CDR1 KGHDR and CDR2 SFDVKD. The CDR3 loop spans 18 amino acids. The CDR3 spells CATSDYRQGENSNQPQHF. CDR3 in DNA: TGTGCCACCAGTGATTACCGACAGGGGGAAAATAGCAATCAGCCCCAGCATTTT.